Listed below are T cell receptor beta chains from one sample, sequenced in a study of blood T cell repertoires in COVID-19. Produced via immunoSEQ multiplex PCR; TCRdb's table is partial and in-frame only. The sample gives 120,000 or so clones, 88% of which show up once; 0.95% to 1.5% is in the top ten. Sequenced material: peripheral blood. These receptors all come from a woman older than 75 with acute or convalescent COVID-19. Each CDR3 is given with its conserved first and last residue. Each record gives: J gene, V gene, CDR3 protein.

j_gene: TRBJ2-1
v_gene: TRBV24-1
CDR3aa: CATSDLSRGEQFF

j_gene: TRBJ1-2
v_gene: TRBV4-2
CDR3aa: CASSQMGQGIFYGYTF

j_gene: TRBJ2-7
v_gene: TRBV19
CDR3aa: CASSRGQVAYEQYF

j_gene: TRBJ1-5
v_gene: TRBV28
CDR3aa: CASIVSRGGGGNQPQHF

j_gene: TRBJ1-4
v_gene: TRBV29-1
CDR3aa: CSVEPGQGWWREKLFF

j_gene: TRBJ2-3
v_gene: TRBV10-3
CDR3aa: CATTGQFSTDTQYF

j_gene: TRBJ1-5
v_gene: TRBV28
CDR3aa: CASSLSVARQPQHF

j_gene: TRBJ2-7
v_gene: TRBV19
CDR3aa: CASSRRDGVYEQYF

j_gene: TRBJ2-1
v_gene: TRBV18
CDR3aa: CASSQGGNEQFF

j_gene: TRBJ1-4
v_gene: TRBV5-1
CDR3aa: CASSLALGQGNEKLFF

j_gene: TRBJ1-2
v_gene: TRBV5-6
CDR3aa: CASSPRGRGGYTF

j_gene: TRBJ2-3
v_gene: TRBV5-1
CDR3aa: CASTEQGTTTDTQYF

j_gene: TRBJ2-5
v_gene: TRBV24-1
CDR3aa: CATSDSETQYF

j_gene: TRBJ1-2
v_gene: TRBV6-5
CDR3aa: CASSLGQPRYGYTF

j_gene: TRBJ2-7
v_gene: TRBV18
CDR3aa: CASSPGTGANEQYF

j_gene: TRBJ2-3
v_gene: TRBV7-9
CDR3aa: CASSLTGGFSDTQYF

j_gene: TRBJ1-1
v_gene: TRBV15
CDR3aa: CATSSGAGRDRGLGTEAFF

j_gene: TRBJ2-1
v_gene: TRBV20-1
CDR3aa: CSAFGGVEQFF

j_gene: TRBJ2-2
v_gene: TRBV19
CDR3aa: CASSPGTSGIANTGELFF

j_gene: TRBJ1-3
v_gene: TRBV21-1
CDR3aa: CASSKCGGTGNTIYF

j_gene: TRBJ1-5
v_gene: TRBV19
CDR3aa: CASSTTGMSNQPQHF

j_gene: TRBJ2-3
v_gene: TRBV2
CDR3aa: CASSVAPTSGGTDTQYF

j_gene: TRBJ1-2
v_gene: TRBV6-2/TRBV6-3
CDR3aa: CASSSTGSGGYTF

j_gene: TRBJ2-3
v_gene: TRBV6-5
CDR3aa: CASRSAGGTDTQYF

j_gene: TRBJ1-2
v_gene: TRBV19
CDR3aa: CASSIGGHRDGYTF

j_gene: TRBJ1-1
v_gene: TRBV19
CDR3aa: CASSIQTGKNTEAFF

j_gene: TRBJ2-3
v_gene: TRBV5-4
CDR3aa: CASSLGGGSTDTQYF

j_gene: TRBJ2-3
v_gene: TRBV5-1
CDR3aa: CASSLGTLAGTDTQYF

j_gene: TRBJ2-7
v_gene: TRBV7-2
CDR3aa: CASSLAGDRVYEQYF

j_gene: TRBJ2-2
v_gene: TRBV21-1
CDR3aa: CASSKIGLAGTGELFF

j_gene: TRBJ1-1
v_gene: TRBV19
CDR3aa: CASGGRENTEAFF

j_gene: TRBJ2-5
v_gene: TRBV3-1/TRBV3-2
CDR3aa: CASSSGQGARGETQYF

j_gene: TRBJ2-1
v_gene: TRBV7-8
CDR3aa: CASSLQGSFNEQFF

j_gene: TRBJ1-6
v_gene: TRBV4-1
CDR3aa: CASSLEQGGNSPLHF

j_gene: TRBJ1-1
v_gene: TRBV7-2
CDR3aa: CASSLDRQQNTEAFF

j_gene: TRBJ2-7
v_gene: TRBV2
CDR3aa: CASKEGAGFGEQYF

j_gene: TRBJ1-2
v_gene: TRBV7-8
CDR3aa: CASSLGVGQGTRNGYTF

j_gene: TRBJ1-3
v_gene: TRBV6-5
CDR3aa: CASSYSTGSGNTIYF

j_gene: TRBJ1-5
v_gene: TRBV7-2
CDR3aa: CASSSAWGGSNQPQHF

j_gene: TRBJ1-1
v_gene: TRBV28
CDR3aa: CASARGLGAFF

j_gene: TRBJ2-7
v_gene: TRBV5-6
CDR3aa: CASYPLGEQYF

j_gene: TRBJ2-1
v_gene: TRBV7-9
CDR3aa: CASSFGPAGGYNEQFF

j_gene: TRBJ1-1
v_gene: TRBV7-8
CDR3aa: CASSISEGFGAFF

j_gene: TRBJ1-1
v_gene: TRBV10-1
CDR3aa: CASSESGHMNTEAFF

j_gene: TRBJ1-6
v_gene: TRBV5-1
CDR3aa: CASSLRQGLSSPLHF

j_gene: TRBJ2-1
v_gene: TRBV6-6
CDR3aa: CASNPGGNSYNEQFF

j_gene: TRBJ1-4
v_gene: TRBV6-6
CDR3aa: CASSSTGNEKLFF

j_gene: TRBJ2-1
v_gene: TRBV27
CDR3aa: CASSPGAGGNEQFF

j_gene: TRBJ1-2
v_gene: TRBV19
CDR3aa: CASKDSPGANYGYTF

j_gene: TRBJ2-2
v_gene: TRBV6-1
CDR3aa: CATREAGATNTGELFF

j_gene: TRBJ2-3
v_gene: TRBV2
CDR3aa: CASNPGLAGSQDTQYF

j_gene: TRBJ2-3
v_gene: TRBV4-1
CDR3aa: CASSPQQSGGGLDTQYF

j_gene: TRBJ2-6
v_gene: TRBV7-3
CDR3aa: CASSFGQISGANVLTF

j_gene: TRBJ1-1
v_gene: TRBV5-1
CDR3aa: CASSSDRAAMNTEAFF

j_gene: TRBJ2-5
v_gene: TRBV19
CDR3aa: CASSIWFGGYQETQYF